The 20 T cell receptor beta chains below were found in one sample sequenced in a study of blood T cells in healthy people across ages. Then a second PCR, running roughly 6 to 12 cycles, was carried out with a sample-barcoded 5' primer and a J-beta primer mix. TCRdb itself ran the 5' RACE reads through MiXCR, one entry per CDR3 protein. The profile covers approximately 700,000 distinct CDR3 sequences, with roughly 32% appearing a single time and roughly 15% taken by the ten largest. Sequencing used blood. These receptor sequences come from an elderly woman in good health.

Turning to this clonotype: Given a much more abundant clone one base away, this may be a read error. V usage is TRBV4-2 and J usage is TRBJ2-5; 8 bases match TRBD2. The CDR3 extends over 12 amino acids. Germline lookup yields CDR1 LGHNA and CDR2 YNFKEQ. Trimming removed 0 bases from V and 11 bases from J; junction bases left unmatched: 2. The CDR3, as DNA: TGTGCCAGCAGCCAAGAAGGGACTAGGCAGTACTTC. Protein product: CASSQEGTRQYF.

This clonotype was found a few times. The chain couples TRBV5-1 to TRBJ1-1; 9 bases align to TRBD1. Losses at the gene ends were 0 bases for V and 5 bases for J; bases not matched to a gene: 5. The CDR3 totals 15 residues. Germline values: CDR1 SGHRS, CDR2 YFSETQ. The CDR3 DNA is TGCGCCAGCAGCTTGGGGGGGACAGGGCGTACTGAAGCTTTCTTT. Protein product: CASSLGGTGRTEAFF.

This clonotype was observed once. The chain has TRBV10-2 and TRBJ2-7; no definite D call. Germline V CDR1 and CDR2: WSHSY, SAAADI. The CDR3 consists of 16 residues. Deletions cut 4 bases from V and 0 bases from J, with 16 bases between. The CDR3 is CASSGSRLTDSYEQYF. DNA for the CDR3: TGCGCCAGCAGTGGAAGCCGGCTCACGGACTCCTACGAGCAGTACTTC.

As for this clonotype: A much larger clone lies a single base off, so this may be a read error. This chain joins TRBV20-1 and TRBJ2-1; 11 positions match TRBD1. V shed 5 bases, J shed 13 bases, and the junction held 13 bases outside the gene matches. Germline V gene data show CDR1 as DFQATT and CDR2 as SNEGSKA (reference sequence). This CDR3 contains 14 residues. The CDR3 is CSAGPGTGGETQFF. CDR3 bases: TGCAGTGCTGGCCCCGGGACAGGGGGAGAGACCCAGTTCTTC.

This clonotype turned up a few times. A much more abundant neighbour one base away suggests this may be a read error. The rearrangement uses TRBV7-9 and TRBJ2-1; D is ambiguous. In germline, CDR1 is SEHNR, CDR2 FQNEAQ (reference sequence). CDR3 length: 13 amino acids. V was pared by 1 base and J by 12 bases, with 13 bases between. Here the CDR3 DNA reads TGTGCCAGCAGCTTAGTCGACTCCCTGGGGCAGTTCTTC. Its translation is CASSLVDSLGQFF.

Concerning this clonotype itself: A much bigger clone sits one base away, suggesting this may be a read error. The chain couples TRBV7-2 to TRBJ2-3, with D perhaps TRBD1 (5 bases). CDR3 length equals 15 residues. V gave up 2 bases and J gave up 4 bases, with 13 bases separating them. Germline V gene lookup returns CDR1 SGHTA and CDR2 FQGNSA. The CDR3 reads CASSLYRQGADTQYF. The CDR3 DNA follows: TGTGCCAGCAGCTTATATCGGCAGGGCGCAGATACGCAGTATTTT.

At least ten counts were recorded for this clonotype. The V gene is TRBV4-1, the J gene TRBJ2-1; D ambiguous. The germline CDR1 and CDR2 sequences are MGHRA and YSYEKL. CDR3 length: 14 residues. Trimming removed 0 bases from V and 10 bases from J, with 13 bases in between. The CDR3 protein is CASSQENSVNEQFF. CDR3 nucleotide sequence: TGCGCCAGCAGCCAAGAGAACAGCGTAAACGAGCAGTTCTTC.

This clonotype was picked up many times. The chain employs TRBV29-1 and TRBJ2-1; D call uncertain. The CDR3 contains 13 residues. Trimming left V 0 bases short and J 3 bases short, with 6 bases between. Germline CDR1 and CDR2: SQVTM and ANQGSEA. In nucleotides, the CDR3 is TGCAGCGTTGAAGAAGGCGGCTACAATGAGCAGTTCTTC. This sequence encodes CSVEEGGYNEQFF.

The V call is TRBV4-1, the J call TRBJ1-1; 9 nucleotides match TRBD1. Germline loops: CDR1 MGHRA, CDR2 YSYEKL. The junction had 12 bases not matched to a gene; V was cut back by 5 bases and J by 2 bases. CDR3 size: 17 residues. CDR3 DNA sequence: TGCGCCAGCAGCTACGGGGGGGACAGGGCGGAAAACACTGAAGCTTTCTTT. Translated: CASSYGGDRAENTEAFF.

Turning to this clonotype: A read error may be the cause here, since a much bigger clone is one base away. This CDR3 is CAGSLATRNTEAFF. The CDR3 region has the DNA TGTGCCGGCAGCTTAGCCACCAGGAACACTGAAGCTTTCTTT. This rearrangement joins TRBV7-9 to TRBJ1-1, with no clear D. Germline CDR1 SEHNR, CDR2 FQNEAQ (reference sequence). This CDR3 has 14 residues.

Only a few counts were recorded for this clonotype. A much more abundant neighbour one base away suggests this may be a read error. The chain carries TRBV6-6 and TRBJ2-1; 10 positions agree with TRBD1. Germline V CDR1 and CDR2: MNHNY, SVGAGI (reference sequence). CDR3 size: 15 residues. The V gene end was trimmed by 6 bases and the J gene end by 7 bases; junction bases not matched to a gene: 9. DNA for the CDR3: TGTGCCAGCAGCCCAGGGACAGGGGCCAGTAATGAGCAGTTCTTC. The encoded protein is CASSPGTGASNEQFF.

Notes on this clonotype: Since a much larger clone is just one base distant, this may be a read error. This chain's CDR3 is CARSNGGISTDTQYF. DNA of the CDR3: TGTGCCCGCAGCAACGGGGGGATTAGCACAGATACGCAGTATTTT. The chain links TRBV21-1 to TRBJ2-3; the table names TRBD1, a call not compared with the DNA. TRBV21-1 is reported as a pseudogene. The CDR3 is 15 amino acids.

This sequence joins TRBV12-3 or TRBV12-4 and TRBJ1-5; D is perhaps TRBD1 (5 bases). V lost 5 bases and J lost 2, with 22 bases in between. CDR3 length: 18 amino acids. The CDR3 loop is CASSPPERGTPGNQPQHF. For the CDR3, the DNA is TGTGCCAGCAGTCCGCCGGAGAGGGGCACGCCCGGCAATCAGCCCCAGCATTTT.

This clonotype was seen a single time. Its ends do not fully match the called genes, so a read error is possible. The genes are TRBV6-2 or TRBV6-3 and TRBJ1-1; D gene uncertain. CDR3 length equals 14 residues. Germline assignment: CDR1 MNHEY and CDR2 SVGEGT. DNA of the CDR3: TGTACCAGCACCCCGGGCCCGGATTTGGTTGAAGCTTTCTTT. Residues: CTSTPGPDLVEAFF.

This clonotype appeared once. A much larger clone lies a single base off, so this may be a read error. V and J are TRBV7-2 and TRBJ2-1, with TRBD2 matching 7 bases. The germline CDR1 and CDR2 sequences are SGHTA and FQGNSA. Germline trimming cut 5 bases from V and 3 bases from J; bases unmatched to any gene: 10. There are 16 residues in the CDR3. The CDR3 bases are TGTGCCAGCAGCACACAAGCGGGGTGGCTCTACAATGAGCAGTTCTTC. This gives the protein CASSTQAGWLYNEQFF.

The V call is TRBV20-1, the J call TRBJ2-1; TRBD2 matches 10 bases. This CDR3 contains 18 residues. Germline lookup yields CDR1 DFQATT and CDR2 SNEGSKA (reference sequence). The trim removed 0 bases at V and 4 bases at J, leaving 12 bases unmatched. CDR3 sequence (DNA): TGCAGTGCTAGAGAGTCCCCCCCCGCTAGCGGGAGTTACAATGAGCAGTTCTTC. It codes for CSARESPPASGSYNEQFF.

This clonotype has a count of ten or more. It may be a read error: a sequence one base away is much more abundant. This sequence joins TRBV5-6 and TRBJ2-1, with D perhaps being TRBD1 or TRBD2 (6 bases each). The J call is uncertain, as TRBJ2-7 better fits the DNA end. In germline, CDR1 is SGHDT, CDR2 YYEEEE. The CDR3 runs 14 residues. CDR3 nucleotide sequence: TGTGCCAGCAGTCGAGGGGGGCGCTACAATGAGCAGTACTTC. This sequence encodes CASSRGGRYNEQYF.

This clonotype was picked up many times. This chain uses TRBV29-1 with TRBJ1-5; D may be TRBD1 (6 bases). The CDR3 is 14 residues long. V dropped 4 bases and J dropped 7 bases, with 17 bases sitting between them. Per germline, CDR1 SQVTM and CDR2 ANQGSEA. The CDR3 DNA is TGCAGCGTTGCTGGGGCCCCAGGGGAACAGCCCCAGCATTTT. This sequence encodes CSVAGAPGEQPQHF.

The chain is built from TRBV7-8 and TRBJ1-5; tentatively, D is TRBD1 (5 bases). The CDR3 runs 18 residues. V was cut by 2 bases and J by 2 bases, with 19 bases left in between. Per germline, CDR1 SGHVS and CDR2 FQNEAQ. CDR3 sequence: CASSLFGGIKYGNQPQHF. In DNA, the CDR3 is TGTGCCAGCAGCTTATTTGGGGGGATCAAGTATGGCAATCAGCCCCAGCATTTT.

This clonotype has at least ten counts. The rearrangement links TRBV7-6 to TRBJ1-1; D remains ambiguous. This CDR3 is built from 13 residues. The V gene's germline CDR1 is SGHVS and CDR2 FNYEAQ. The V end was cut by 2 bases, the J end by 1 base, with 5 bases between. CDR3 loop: CASSLKANTEAFF. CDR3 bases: TGTGCCAGCAGCTTAAAAGCGAACACTGAAGCTTTCTTT.